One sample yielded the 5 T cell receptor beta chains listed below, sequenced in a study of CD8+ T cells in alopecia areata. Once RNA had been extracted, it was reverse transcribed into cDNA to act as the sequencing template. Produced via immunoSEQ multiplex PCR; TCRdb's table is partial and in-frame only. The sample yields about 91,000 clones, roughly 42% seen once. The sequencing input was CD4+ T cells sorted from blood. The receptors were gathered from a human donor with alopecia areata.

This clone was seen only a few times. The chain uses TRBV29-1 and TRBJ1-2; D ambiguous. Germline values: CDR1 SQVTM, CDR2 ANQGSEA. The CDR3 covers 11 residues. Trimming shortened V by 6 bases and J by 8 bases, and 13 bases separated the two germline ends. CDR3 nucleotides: TGCAGCGTCGAGCACGTGAAGGGCTACACCTTC. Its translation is CSVEHVKGYTF.

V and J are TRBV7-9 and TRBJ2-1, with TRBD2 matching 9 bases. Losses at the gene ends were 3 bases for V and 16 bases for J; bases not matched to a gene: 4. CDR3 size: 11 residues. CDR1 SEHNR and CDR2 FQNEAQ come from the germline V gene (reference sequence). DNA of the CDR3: TGTGCCAGCAGCTTTACTGGGACTAGCTTCTTC. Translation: CASSFTGTSFF.

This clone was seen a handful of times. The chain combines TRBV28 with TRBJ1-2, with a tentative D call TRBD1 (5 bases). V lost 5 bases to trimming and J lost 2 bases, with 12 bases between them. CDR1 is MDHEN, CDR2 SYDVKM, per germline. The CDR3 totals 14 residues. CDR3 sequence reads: CASSNPGRNYGYTF. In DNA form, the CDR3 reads TGTGCCAGCAGTAACCCGGGACGGAACTATGGCTACACCTTC.

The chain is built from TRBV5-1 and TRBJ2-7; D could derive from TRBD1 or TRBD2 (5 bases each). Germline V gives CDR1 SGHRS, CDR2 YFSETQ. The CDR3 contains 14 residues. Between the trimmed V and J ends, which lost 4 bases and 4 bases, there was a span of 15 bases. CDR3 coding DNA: TGCGCCAGCAGCGAGAACCTGGGACCTTACGAGCAGTACTTC. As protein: CASSENLGPYEQYF. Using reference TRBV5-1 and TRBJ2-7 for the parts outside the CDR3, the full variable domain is KAGVTQTPRYLIKTRGQQVTLSCSPISGHRSVSWYQQTPGQGLQFLFEYFSETQRNKGNFPGRFSGRQFSNSRSEMNVSTLELGDSALYLCASSENLGPYEQYFGPGTRLTVT.

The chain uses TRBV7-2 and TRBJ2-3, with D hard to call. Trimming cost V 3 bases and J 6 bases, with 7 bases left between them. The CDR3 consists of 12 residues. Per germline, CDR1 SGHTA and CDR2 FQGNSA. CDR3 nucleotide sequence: TGTGCCAGCAGCTTCCTACGGGATACGCAGTATTTT. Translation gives CASSFLRDTQYF.